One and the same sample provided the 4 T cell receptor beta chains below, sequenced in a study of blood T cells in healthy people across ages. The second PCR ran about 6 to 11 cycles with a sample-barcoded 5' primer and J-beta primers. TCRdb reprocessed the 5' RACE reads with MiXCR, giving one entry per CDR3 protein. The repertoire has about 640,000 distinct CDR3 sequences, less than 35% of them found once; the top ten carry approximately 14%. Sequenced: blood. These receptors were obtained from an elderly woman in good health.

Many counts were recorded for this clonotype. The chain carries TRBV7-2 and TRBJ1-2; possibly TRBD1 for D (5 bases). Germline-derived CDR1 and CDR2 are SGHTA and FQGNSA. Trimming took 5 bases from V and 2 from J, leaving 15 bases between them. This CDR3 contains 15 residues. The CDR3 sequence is CASSQIGAGNYGYTF. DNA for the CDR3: TGTGCCAGCAGCCAAATCGGGGCAGGGAACTATGGCTACACCTTC.

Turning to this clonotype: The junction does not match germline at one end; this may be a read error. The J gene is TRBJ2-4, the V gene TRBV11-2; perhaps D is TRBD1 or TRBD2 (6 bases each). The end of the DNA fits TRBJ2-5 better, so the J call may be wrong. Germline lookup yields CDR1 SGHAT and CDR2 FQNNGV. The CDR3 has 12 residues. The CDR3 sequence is CACSWTAGTQYF. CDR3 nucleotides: TGTGCCTGCAGCTGGACAGCGGGGACCCAGTACTTC.

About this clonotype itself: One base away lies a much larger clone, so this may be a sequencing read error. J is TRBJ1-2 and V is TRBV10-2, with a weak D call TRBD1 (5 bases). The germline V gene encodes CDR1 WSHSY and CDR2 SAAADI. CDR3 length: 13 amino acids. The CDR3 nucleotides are TGCGCCAGCAGTCCCCAAGGGGACTATAGCTACACCTTC. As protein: CASSPQGDYSYTF.

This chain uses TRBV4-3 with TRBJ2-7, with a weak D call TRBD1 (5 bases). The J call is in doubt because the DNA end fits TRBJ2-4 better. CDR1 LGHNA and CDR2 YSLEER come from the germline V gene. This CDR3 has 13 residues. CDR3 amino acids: CASSPQPGNIQYF. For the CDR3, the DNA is TGCGCCAGCAGCCCCCAGCCAGGGAACATTCAGTACTTC.